Sequencing of this TCR beta chain was carried out in a study of human T cells and chemical hapten exposure. Stated time point: healthy volunteer bleed at 2 weeks. Blood, whole and unfractionated, served as the source for total RNA extraction. TCRdb ran MiXCR on the RACE reads and lists one entry per CDR3 protein. The sample holds around 130,000 distinct CDR3 sequences, roughly 9% seen once. Germline V gene sequence: CDR1 LNHDA, CDR2 SQIVND (reference sequence). Deletions cut 3 bases from V and 6 bases from J, with 24 bases between. The CDR3 contains 17 residues. The specimen sequenced was whole blood. This chain uses TRBV19 with TRBJ2-7; either TRBD1 or TRBD2 may fit D (5 bases each). This TCR was sampled from a male donor in good health. Some clones in this sample may be carry-over from other donors' samples. The CDR3 protein is CASSMGFRGLLPLEQYF. CDR3 bases: TGTGCCAGTAGTATGGGCTTCCGGGGCCTCCTTCCCCTCGAGCAGTACTTC.